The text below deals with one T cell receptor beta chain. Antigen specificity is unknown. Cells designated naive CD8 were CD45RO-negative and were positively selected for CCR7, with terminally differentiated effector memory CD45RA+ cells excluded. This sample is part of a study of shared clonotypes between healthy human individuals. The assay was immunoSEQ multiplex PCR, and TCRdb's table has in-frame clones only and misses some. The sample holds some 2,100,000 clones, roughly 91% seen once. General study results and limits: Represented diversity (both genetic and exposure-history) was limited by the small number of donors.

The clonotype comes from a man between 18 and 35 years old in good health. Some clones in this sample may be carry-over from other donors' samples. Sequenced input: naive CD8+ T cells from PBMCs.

The chain's CDR3 is CASSSMTGNSYEQYF. DNA of the CDR3: TGTGCCAGCAGCTCAATGACAGGGAATTCTTACGAGCAGTACTTC. The chain carries TRBV7-8 and TRBJ2-7; 7 positions match TRBD1. This CDR3 has 15 amino acids. Germline-derived CDR1 and CDR2 are SGHVS and FQNEAQ. V was pared by 4 bases and J by 4 bases, with 10 bases of the junction left unmatched.